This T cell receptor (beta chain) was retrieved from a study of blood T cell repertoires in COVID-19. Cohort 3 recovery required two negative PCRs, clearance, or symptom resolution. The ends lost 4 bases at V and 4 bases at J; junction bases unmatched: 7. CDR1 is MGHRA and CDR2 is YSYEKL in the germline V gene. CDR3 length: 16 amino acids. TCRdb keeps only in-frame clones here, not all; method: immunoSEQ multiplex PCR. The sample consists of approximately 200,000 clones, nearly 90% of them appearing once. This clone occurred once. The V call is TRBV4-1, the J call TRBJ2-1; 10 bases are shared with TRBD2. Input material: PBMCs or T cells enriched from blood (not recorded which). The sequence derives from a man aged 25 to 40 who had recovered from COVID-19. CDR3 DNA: TGCGCCAGCAGCCTCGCCGGGACTAGCGAATACAATGAGCAGTTCTTC. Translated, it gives CASSLAGTSEYNEQFF.